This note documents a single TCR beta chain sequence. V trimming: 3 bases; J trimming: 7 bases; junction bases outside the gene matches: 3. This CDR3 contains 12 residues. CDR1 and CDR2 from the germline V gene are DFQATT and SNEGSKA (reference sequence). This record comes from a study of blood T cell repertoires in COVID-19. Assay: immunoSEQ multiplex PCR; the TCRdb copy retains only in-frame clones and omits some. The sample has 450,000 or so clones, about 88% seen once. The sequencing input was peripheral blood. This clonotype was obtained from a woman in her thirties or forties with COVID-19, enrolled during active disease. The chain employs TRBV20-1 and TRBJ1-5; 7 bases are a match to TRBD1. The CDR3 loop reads CSASDREQPQHF. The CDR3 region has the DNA TGCAGTGCTAGTGACAGGGAACAGCCCCAGCATTTT.